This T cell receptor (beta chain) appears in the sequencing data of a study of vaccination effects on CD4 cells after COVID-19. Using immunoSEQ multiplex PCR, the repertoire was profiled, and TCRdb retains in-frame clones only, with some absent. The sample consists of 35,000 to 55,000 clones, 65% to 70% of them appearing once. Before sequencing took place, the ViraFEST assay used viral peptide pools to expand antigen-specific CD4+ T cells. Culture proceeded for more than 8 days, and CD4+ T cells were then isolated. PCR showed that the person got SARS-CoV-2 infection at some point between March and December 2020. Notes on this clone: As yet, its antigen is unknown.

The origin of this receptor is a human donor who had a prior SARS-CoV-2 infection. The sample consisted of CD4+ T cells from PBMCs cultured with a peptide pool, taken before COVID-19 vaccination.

CDR3 in DNA: TGTGCCAGCAGCCAAGGGGGCAGGGCCGCTGAAGCTTTCTTT. Translating it yields CASSQGGRAAEAFF. The V call is TRBV3-1 (or the pseudogene TRBV3-2), the J call TRBJ1-1; TRBD1 is a possible D gene (5 bases). This CDR3 has 14 residues. V lost 1 base, J lost 6 bases, and 12 bases lay in between. CDR1 is LGHDT and CDR2 is YNNKEL in the germline V gene (reference sequence).